This TCR beta chain was obtained from a study of a mutant IDH1 vaccine in newly diagnosed glioma. The wider study: The study gave patients eight vaccinations in weeks 1, 3, 5, 7, 11, 15, 19, 23. Initiation of the vaccine course occurred 4-6 weeks after radiotherapy alone, or alongside temozolomide cycles.

Regarding this clone: Its matching antigen is unknown.

The time point: week 11, during vaccination. The investigators gave 300 ug of mutant IDH1 20-mer peptide in each vaccine dose, together with topical imiquimod. New WHO grade 3 or 4 astrocytomas that were IDH1-mutant and ATRX-lost occurred in the donors. Sequencing was performed with immunoSEQ multiplex PCR; in TCRdb, only in-frame clones are kept and a portion is missing. This repertoire shows around 30,000 clones, roughly 89% found once; its top ten account for less than 25%. V was shortened by 1 base and J by 11 bases, with 11 bases between the two germline ends. Germline-derived CDR1 and CDR2 are LGHNA and YNFKEQ. The CDR3 spans 12 residues.

The sequence derives from a man aged 18 to 29 with glioma. This sample comprised PBMCs, obtained from a glioma patient whose treatment included an IDH1 peptide vaccine. The chain combines TRBV4-2 with TRBJ1-1; no clear D. The CDR3 spells CASSQAPRLAFF. For the CDR3, the DNA is TGTGCCAGCAGCCAAGCCCCCCGATTGGCTTTCTTT.